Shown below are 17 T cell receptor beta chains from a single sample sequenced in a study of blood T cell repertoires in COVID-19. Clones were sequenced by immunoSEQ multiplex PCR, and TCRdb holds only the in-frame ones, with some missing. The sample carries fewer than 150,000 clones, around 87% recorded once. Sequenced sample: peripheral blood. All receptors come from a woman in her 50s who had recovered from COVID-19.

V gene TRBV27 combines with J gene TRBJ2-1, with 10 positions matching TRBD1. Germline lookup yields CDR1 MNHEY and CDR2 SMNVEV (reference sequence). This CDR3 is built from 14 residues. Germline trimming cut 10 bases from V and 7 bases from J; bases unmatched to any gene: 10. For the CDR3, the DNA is TGTGCCACTTCCCGGGACAGGGGTGGTAATGAGCAGTTCTTC. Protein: CATSRDRGGNEQFF.

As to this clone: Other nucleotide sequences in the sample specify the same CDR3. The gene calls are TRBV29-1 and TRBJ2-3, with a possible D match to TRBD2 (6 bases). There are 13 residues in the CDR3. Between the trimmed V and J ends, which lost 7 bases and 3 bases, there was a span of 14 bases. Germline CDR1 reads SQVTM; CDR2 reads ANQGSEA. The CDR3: CSGDSGGTDTQYF. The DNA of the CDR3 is TGCAGCGGTGATAGCGGAGGAACAGATACGCAGTATTTT.

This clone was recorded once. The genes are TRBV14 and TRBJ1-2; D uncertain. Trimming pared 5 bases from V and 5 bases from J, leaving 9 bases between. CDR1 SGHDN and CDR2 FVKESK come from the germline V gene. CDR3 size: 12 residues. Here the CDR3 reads CASSLTQYGYTF. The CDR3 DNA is TGTGCCAGCAGCTTGACTCAGTATGGCTACACCTTC.

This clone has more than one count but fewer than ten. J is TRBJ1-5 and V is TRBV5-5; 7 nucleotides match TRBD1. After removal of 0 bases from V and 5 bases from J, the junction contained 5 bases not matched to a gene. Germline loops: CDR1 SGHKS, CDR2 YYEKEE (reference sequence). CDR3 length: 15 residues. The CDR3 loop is CASSLGGDSYQPQHF. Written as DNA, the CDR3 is TGTGCCAGCAGCTTGGGTGGGGACAGCTATCAGCCCCAGCATTTT.

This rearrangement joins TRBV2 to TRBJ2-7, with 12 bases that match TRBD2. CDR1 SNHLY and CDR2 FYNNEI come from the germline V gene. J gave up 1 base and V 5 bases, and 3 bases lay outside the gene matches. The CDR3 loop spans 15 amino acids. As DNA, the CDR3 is TGTGCCAGCAGTTGGACTAGCGGGGTGTCCTACGAGCAGTACTTC. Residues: CASSWTSGVSYEQYF.

CDR3 sequence (DNA): TGTGCCAGCAGCCCGACTCTACTAGCGGGCTTTAACAATGAGCAGTTCTTC. Protein sequence: CASSPTLLAGFNNEQFF. This chain joins TRBV5-4 and TRBJ2-1, with 9 bases that match TRBD2. The CDR3 is 17 amino acids. Per germline, CDR1 SGHNT and CDR2 YYREEE (reference sequence). Trimming cost V 4 bases and J 5 bases; bases outside gene matches: 13.

The CDR3, as DNA: TGTGCCTGGGGGACCGGGTGGGGCTCCAATCAGCCCCAGCATTTT. Its protein is CAWGTGWGSNQPQHF. The chain recombines TRBV30 with TRBJ1-5; a weak D match, TRBD1 (5 bases). The CDR3 contains 15 residues. The V end lost 5 bases, the J end lost 3 bases, and 17 bases lay between the germline ends. CDR1 is GTSNPN and CDR2 is SVGIG in the germline V gene (reference sequence).

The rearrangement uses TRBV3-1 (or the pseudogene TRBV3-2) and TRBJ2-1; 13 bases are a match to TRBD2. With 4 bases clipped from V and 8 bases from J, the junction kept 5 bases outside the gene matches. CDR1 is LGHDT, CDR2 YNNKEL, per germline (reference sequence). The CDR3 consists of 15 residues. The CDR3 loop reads CASSPGLAGVHEQFF. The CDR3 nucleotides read TGTGCCAGCAGCCCCGGACTAGCGGGAGTCCATGAGCAGTTCTTC.

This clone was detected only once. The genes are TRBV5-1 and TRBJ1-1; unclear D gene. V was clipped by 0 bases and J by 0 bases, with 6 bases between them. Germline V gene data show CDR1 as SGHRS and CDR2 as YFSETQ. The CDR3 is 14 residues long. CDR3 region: CASSLATVNTEAFF. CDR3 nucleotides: TGCGCCAGCAGCTTGGCCACAGTGAACACTGAAGCTTTCTTT.

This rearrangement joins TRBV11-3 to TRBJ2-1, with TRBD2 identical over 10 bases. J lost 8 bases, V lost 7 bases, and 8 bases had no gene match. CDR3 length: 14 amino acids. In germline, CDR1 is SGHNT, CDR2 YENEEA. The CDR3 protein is CASTKASGSYEQFF. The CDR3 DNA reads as TGTGCCAGCACTAAGGCTAGCGGGAGTTATGAGCAGTTCTTC.

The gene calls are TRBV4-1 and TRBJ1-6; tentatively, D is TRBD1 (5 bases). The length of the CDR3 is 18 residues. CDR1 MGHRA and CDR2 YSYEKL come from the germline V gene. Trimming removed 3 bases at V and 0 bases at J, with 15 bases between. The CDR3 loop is CASSHPDTESSYNSPLHF. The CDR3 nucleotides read TGCGCCAGCAGCCACCCGGACACGGAGAGCTCCTATAATTCACCCCTCCACTTT.

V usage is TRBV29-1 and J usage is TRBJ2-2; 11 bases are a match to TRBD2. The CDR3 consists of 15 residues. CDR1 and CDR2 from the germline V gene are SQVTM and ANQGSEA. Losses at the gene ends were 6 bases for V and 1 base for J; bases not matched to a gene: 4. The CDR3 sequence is CSVPSGGMNTGELFF. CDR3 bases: TGCAGCGTCCCTAGCGGGGGGATGAACACCGGGGAGCTGTTTTTT.

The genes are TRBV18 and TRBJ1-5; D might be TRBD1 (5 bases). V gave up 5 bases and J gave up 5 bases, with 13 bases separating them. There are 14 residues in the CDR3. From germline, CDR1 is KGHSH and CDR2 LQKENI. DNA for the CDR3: TGTGCCAGCTCATCCCGACAGACAGATCAGCCCCAGCATTTT. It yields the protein CASSSRQTDQPQHF. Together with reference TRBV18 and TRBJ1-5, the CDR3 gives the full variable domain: NAGVMQNPRHLVRRRGQEARLRCSPMKGHSHVYWYRQLPEEGLKFMVYLQKENIIDESGMPKERFSAEFPKEGPSILRIQQVVRGDSAAYFCASSSRQTDQPQHFGDGTRLSIL.

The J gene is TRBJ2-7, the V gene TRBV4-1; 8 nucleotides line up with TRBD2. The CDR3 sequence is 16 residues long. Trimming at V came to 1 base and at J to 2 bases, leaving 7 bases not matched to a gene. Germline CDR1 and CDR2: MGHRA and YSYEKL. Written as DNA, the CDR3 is TGCGCCAGCAGCCAAGGCGCACTAGCGGAACCCTACGAGCAGTACTTC. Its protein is CASSQGALAEPYEQYF.

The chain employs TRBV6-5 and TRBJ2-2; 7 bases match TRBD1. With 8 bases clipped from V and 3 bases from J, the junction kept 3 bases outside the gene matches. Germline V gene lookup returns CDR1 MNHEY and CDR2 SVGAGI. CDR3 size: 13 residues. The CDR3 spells CASFDRDTGELFF. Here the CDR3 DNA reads TGTGCCAGCTTCGACAGGGACACCGGGGAGCTGTTTTTT.

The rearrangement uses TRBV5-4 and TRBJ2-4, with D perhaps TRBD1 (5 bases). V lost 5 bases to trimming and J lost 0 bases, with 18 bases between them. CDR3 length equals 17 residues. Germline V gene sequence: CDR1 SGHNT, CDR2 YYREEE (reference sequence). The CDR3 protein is CASSYQQADRAKNIQYF. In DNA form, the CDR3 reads TGTGCCAGCAGTTATCAACAGGCCGACAGAGCCAAAAACATTCAGTACTTC.

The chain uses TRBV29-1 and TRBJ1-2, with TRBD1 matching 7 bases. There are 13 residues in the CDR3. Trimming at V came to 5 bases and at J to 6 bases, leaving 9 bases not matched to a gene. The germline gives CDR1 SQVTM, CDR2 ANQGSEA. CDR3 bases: TGCAGCGTTACACATGACAGGGCCCATGGCTACACCTTC. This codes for CSVTHDRAHGYTF.